This paragraph covers one TCR beta chain sequence. This sample is drawn from a study of blood T cell repertoires in COVID-19. Study summary: The samples span acute and convalescent COVID-19 from the United States, Italy and Spain. Sample material is recorded as cDNA or gDNA derived from T cells, B-cell-depleted T cells, or PBMCs.

As handled by the study authors: Amplification from reference gene primers served as the basis for estimated nucleated cell counts. Using immunoSEQ multiplex PCR, the repertoire was profiled, and TCRdb retains in-frame clones only, with some absent. V, J and clone size are taken as reported in that table, and D and trimming were inferred from the DNA itself. The sample records a few hundred thousand clones, roughly four fifths being singletons. The sequencing sample was made of peripheral blood. This TCR was recovered from a man of 80 years or more with acute or convalescent COVID-19.

This chain's CDR3 is CASSPPNLGLAGGPKRNEQFF. Written as DNA, the CDR3 is TGTGCCAGCTCACCACCGAATCTGGGACTAGCGGGAGGGCCTAAGAGGAATGAGCAGTTCTTC. The chain employs TRBV18 and TRBJ2-1, with TRBD2 matching over 16 bases. From germline, CDR1 is KGHSH and CDR2 LQKENI. The trim removed 0 bases at V and 7 bases at J, leaving 15 bases unmatched. The CDR3 runs to 21 residues.